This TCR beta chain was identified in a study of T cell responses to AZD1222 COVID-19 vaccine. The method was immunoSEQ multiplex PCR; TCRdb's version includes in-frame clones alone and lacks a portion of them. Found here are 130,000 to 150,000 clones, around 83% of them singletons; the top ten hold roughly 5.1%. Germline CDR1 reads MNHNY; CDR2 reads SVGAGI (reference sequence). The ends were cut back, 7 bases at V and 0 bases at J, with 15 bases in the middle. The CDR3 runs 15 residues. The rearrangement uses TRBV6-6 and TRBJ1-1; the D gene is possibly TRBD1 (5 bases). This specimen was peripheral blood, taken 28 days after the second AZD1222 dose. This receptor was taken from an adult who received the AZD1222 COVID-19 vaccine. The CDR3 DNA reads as TGTGCCAGCACCTTAGTAGGGGTTATGAACACTGAAGCTTTCTTT. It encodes CASTLVGVMNTEAFF.